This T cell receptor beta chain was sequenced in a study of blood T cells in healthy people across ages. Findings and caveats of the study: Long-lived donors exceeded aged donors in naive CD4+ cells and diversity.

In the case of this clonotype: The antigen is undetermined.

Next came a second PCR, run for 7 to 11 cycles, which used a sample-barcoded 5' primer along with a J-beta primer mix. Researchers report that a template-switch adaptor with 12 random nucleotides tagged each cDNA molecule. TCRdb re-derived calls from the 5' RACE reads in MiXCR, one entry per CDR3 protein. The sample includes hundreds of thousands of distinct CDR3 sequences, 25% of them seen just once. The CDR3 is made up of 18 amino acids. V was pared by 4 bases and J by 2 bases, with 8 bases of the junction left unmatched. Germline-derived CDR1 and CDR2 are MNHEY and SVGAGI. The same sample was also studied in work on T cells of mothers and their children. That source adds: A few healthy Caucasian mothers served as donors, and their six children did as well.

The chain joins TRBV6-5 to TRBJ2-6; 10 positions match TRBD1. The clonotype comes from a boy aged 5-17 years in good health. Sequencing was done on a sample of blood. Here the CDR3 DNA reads TGTGCCAGCAGTTCTCCGGGGACAGGGGTTACTGGGGCCAACGTCCTGACTTTC. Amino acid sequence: CASSSPGTGVTGANVLTF.